Listed below are T cell receptor beta chains from one sample, sequenced in a study of T-cell reconstitution after alpha-beta-depleted transplantation in children. TCRdb reprocessed the PCR reads with MiXCR, giving one entry per CDR3 protein. The profile shows approximately 340,000 distinct CDR3 sequences, 10% of them singletons. The source material was PBMCs from the stem cell graft donor, sampled from the stem cell graft. These TCRs come from a human donor who donated a stem cell graft to a child with acute lymphoblastic leukemia. Both conserved end residues are part of each CDR3. The order of the fields is D gene, V gene, clone size, J gene, CDR3 protein, CDR3 DNA. A D gene is named only where the DNA matches it firmly. Clone sizes are given selectively: once, few, many, or a class where the clone is expanded.

>-|TRBV9|many|TRBJ2-3
CASSLSTPSDTQYF
TGTGCCAGCAGCCTTTCGACTCCGTCAGATACGCAGTATTTT
>-|TRBV7-2|-|TRBJ2-7
CASSLVEGVEQYF
TGTGCCAGCAGCTTAGTAGAGGGGGTGGAGCAGTACTTC
>-|TRBV4-1|-|TRBJ1-1
CASSRMTGTVNTEAFF
TGCGCCAGCAGCCGGATGACCGGGACGGTGAACACTGAAGCTTTCTTT
>-|TRBV5-1|-|TRBJ2-2
CASSLGQKNTGELFF
TGCGCCAGCAGCTTGGGACAAAAGAACACCGGGGAGCTGTTTTTT
>TRBD2|TRBV4-1|-|TRBJ2-2
CASSQGIGLAGYRGGELFF
TGCGCCAGCAGCCAAGGAATCGGACTAGCGGGATATAGGGGCGGGGAGCTGTTTTTT
>TRBD2|TRBV27|many|TRBJ2-3
CASIRYSRGTSGTDTQYF
TGTGCCAGCATCCGTTATTCCCGGGGGACTAGCGGCACAGATACGCAGTATTTT
>-|TRBV5-1|-|TRBJ2-7
CASSLAVGSWDSYEQYF
TGCGCCAGCAGCTTGGCCGTCGGCAGTTGGGACTCCTACGAGCAGTACTTC
>TRBD2|TRBV28|few|TRBJ2-7
CASIPMTSGPTYEQYF
TGTGCCAGCATCCCCATGACTAGCGGGCCGACTTACGAGCAGTACTTC
>TRBD2|TRBV11-2|few|TRBJ2-1
CASSLPLAGVMNSYNEQFF
TGTGCCAGCAGCTTACCTCTAGCGGGAGTCATGAACTCCTACAATGAGCAGTTCTTC
>-|TRBV4-1|-|TRBJ1-1
CASSQSGLSRGTEAFF
TGCGCCAGCAGCCAAAGTGGGCTTTCCAGGGGCACTGAAGCTTTCTTT
>-|TRBV7-9|few|TRBJ2-7
CASSGWGQTDYEQYF
TGTGCCAGCAGCGGATGGGGGCAGACGGATTACGAGCAGTACTTC
>TRBD1|TRBV12-3/TRBV12-4|-|TRBJ1-1
CASSFRQGRNTEAFF
TGTGCCAGCAGTTTCAGACAGGGGAGGAACACTGAAGCTTTCTTT
>-|TRBV20-1|-|TRBJ2-5
CSARGQGSLQETQYF
TGCAGTGCTAGGGGGCAGGGGAGTTTACAAGAGACCCAGTACTTC
>TRBD1|TRBV5-6|-|TRBJ1-2
CASSLDRDPYGYTF
TGTGCCAGCAGCCTGGACAGGGACCCTTATGGCTACACCTTC
>-|TRBV27|few|TRBJ2-1
CASSLYVGGRSSYNEQFF
TGTGCCAGCAGTTTATATGTGGGGGGACGGAGCTCCTACAATGAGCAGTTCTTC
>-|TRBV27|-|TRBJ1-1
CASSDRGANTEAFF
TGTGCCAGCAGTGATCGGGGGGCGAACACTGAAGCTTTCTTT
>-|TRBV5-1|few|TRBJ2-1
CASSLGGTEQFF
TGCGCCAGCAGCTTAGGGGGGACGGAGCAGTTCTTC
>-|TRBV7-8|-|TRBJ2-7
CSSSLERDEQYF
TGTTCCAGCAGCCTAGAACGGGACGAGCAGTACTTC
>-|TRBV12-5|many|TRBJ2-2
CASGSPTGRIGELFF
TGTGCTAGTGGTTCTCCGACAGGACGGATTGGGGAGCTGTTTTTT
>-|TRBV20-1|-|TRBJ2-5
CRSGAGETQYF
TGCCGATCCGGGGCCGGGGAGACCCAGTACTTC
>TRBD1|TRBV19|few|TRBJ1-2
CASSTWDRPNYGYTF
TGTGCCAGTAGTACTTGGGACAGGCCTAACTATGGCTACACCTTC
>-|TRBV20-1|few|TRBJ2-7
CSARRPAGFDEQYF
TGCAGTGCCCGACGGCCGGCGGGGTTCGACGAGCAGTACTTC
>TRBD2|TRBV5-1|-|TRBJ2-3
CASSSGLAPVLSTDTQYF
TGCGCCAGCAGCTCGGGACTAGCGCCTGTACTTAGCACAGATACGCAGTATTTT
>-|TRBV20-1|few|TRBJ2-3
CSARPLGVRERDTQYF
TGCAGTGCTAGGCCCCTCGGGGTGCGGGAACGAGATACGCAGTATTTT
>-|TRBV7-2|few|TRBJ1-2
CASSLNSRNYGYTF
TGTGCCAGCAGCTTAAACTCCAGAAACTATGGCTACACCTTC
>-|TRBV4-3|-|TRBJ1-1
CASSPTRTANTEAFF
TGCGCCAGCAGCCCCACTCGGACAGCGAACACTGAAGCTTTCTTT
>-|TRBV29-1|-|TRBJ1-4
CSVFVEKLFF
TGCAGCGTGTTTGTGGAAAAACTGTTTTTT
>-|TRBV27|-|TRBJ1-1
CASSLGNLKEAFF
TGTGCCAGCTCCTTAGGAAATCTCAAAGAAGCTTTCTTT
>-|TRBV27|-|TRBJ2-1
CASTRYGGSYNEQFF
TGTGCCAGCACCCGGTACGGGGGCTCCTACAATGAGCAGTTCTTC
>TRBD2|TRBV2|-|TRBJ2-1
CASSASSGRTYNEQFF
TGTGCCAGCAGTGCGAGTAGCGGGAGGACCTACAATGAGCAGTTCTTC
>-|TRBV7-2|-|TRBJ1-2
CASSLAGAGGYTF
TGTGCCAGCAGCTTAGCTGGGGCCGGAGGCTACACCTTC
>-|TRBV12-3/TRBV12-4|few|TRBJ2-7
CASSLSRAPIYEQYF
TGTGCCAGCAGTTTGTCCCGTGCCCCTATCTACGAGCAGTACTTC
>-|TRBV7-9|-|TRBJ2-5
CASSALRDPRETQYF
TGTGCCAGCAGCGCCCTCAGGGACCCCCGGGAGACCCAGTACTTC
>-|TRBV20-1|-|TRBJ1-2
CSSQEGTGYGYTF
TGCAGCTCTCAAGAGGGAACGGGATATGGCTACACCTTC
>TRBD1|TRBV3-1|-|TRBJ1-2
CASCQLHPGTGISGYTF
TGTGCCAGCTGCCAACTCCACCCTGGGACAGGGATATCCGGCTACACCTTC
>-|TRBV3-1|many|TRBJ2-1
CASSQVPDNEQFF
TGTGCCAGCAGCCAAGTTCCCGACAATGAGCAGTTCTTC
>-|TRBV12-3/TRBV12-4|few|TRBJ1-1
CASSISTGQRSFF
TGTGCCAGCAGTATATCAACCGGGCAGCGATCTTTCTTT
>TRBD2|TRBV5-6|-|TRBJ2-3
CASSLVVQRESTDTQYF
TGTGCCAGCAGCTTGGTTGTTCAGCGGGAGTCCACAGATACGCAGTATTTT
>TRBD1|TRBV5-1|-|TRBJ1-1
CASCRTGMNTEAFF
TGCGCCAGCTGCCGGACAGGGATGAACACTGAAGCTTTCTTT
>-|TRBV10-2|-|TRBJ2-2
CASSDGTTNTGELFF
TGCGCCAGCAGTGATGGGACCACGAACACCGGGGAGCTGTTTTTT
>TRBD2|TRBV6-1|-|TRBJ2-1
CASTEAGGSNNEQFF
TGTGCCAGCACCGAAGCGGGAGGAAGTAACAATGAGCAGTTCTTC
>TRBD2|TRBV20-1|-|TRBJ2-1
CSATMKLAILPYNEQFF
TGCAGTGCTACGATGAAACTAGCGATCCTACCCTACAATGAGCAGTTCTTC
>-|TRBV20-1|-|TRBJ2-1
CSAARDGLDEHFF
TGCAGCGCCGCCCGGGACGGCCTGGACGAGCACTTCTTC
>TRBD2|TRBV7-2|few|TRBJ2-1
CASSWSSGSSYNEQFF
TGTGCCAGCAGCTGGTCTAGCGGGAGCTCCTACAATGAGCAGTTCTTC
>-|TRBV6-1|few|TRBJ2-1
CASSEITYNEQFF
TGTGCCAGCAGTGAAATAACCTACAATGAGCAGTTCTTC
>TRBD2|TRBV27|few|TRBJ2-3
CASSYAGGGPDTQYF
TGTGCCAGCAGTTACGCGGGAGGGGGCCCAGATACGCAGTATTTT
>-|TRBV14|-|TRBJ2-2
CASSQRGLRTTGELFF
TGTGCCAGCAGCCAACGGGGACTCAGAACCACCGGGGAGCTGTTTTTT
>-|TRBV29-1|many|TRBJ2-7
CSVGRESSYEQYF
TGCAGCGTTGGCCGGGAGAGCTCCTACGAGCAGTACTTC
>TRBD2|TRBV15|few|TRBJ2-7
CATSRAGLAYEQYF
TGTGCCACCAGCAGGGCTGGACTAGCCTACGAGCAGTACTTC
>TRBD1|TRBV4-2|few|TRBJ2-7
CASSQPDRGVYEQYF
TGTGCCAGCAGCCAACCAGACAGGGGGGTCTACGAGCAGTACTTC
>-|TRBV20-1|few|TRBJ2-7
CSANTGSRGYF
TGCAGTGCTAATACTGGGTCGCGGGGGTACTTC
>TRBD1|TRBV7-2|few|TRBJ1-5
CASSRDREQPQHF
TGTGCCAGCAGCAGGGACAGGGAGCAGCCCCAGCATTTT
>-|TRBV20-1|few|TRBJ2-5
CSARGTAQETQYF
TGCAGTGCTAGAGGGACAGCACAAGAGACCCAGTACTTC
>-|TRBV20-1|many|TRBJ2-5
CSALGAGVETQYF
TGCAGTGCCCTAGGGGCAGGGGTGGAGACCCAGTACTTC
>-|TRBV12-3/TRBV12-4|few|TRBJ2-2
CASSVGWARELAGELFF
TGTGCCAGCAGTGTCGGTTGGGCGAGGGAACTAGCCGGGGAGCTGTTTTTT
>-|TRBV20-1|few|TRBJ1-5
CSADGMGAGNQPQHF
TGCAGTGCTGACGGTATGGGGGCTGGCAATCAGCCCCAGCATTTT
>-|TRBV5-1|few|TRBJ2-7
CASSVTGRDEQYF
TGCGCCAGCAGCGTGACAGGGAGGGACGAGCAGTACTTC
>TRBD2|TRBV28|many|TRBJ2-3
CASSLSPRLAVSTDTQYF
TGTGCCAGCAGTTTATCACCCAGACTAGCGGTGAGCACAGATACGCAGTATTTT